This T cell receptor beta chain stems from a study of graft-versus-host responses after intestinal transplantation. Method: immunoSEQ multiplex PCR; TCRdb's copy keeps in-frame clones and lacks some. The data hold fewer than 80,000 clones, with 85% to 95% observed a single time. The CDR3 spans 13 residues. V was trimmed by 6 bases and J by 8 bases, leaving 13 bases between them. The germline V gene encodes CDR1 LNHDA and CDR2 SQIVND (reference sequence). Remarks on this clone: Its antigen is as yet unknown.

Broader study findings: Early post-transplant HvG declines were associated with peak circulating GvH clone levels. In patients with graft-donor T cell macrochimerism, allograft graft-versus-host to host-versus-graft clonal ratios were high. Some GvH clones were seen earlier in gut or blood, suggesting intestinal origin.

The specimen was unstimulated CD8+ T cells sorted from spleen or lymph node cells, collected before transplant. J is TRBJ1-4 and V is TRBV19; D is possibly TRBD1 (5 bases). The source of this sequence is a human donor who was the organ donor for an intestinal transplant. The CDR3 here is CASSDRPDEKLFF. The CDR3 region has the DNA TGTGCCAGTAGCGACAGACCCGACGAAAAACTGTTTTTT.